The clone carrying this T cell receptor beta chain appeared a few times. Its matching antigen is unknown. Donors needed at least one pre-ART PBMC sample plus at least two post-ART samples. Going into DNA extraction, samples held roughly 0.9-11 million cryopreserved PBMC. They ran version v3.0 of the immunoSEQ assay at survey level. Profiled with immunoSEQ multiplex PCR; TCRdb holds only in-frame clones, not every one. This table has over 30,000 clones, approximately 87% appearing once. This specimen belongs to a study of long-term antiretroviral therapy in people with HIV. The ends were cut back, 0 bases at V and 11 bases at J, with 11 bases in the middle. CDR3 length: 12 residues. Germline V gene lookup returns CDR1 SGHRS and CDR2 YFSETQ. Study-wide findings and caveats: Relative to transplant donor controls, diversity remained lower despite increasing after ART.

The sequences come from unsorted PBMCs, collected 1.2 years after starting antiretroviral therapy. This TCR derives from a woman aged 45-65 years with HIV. The rearrangement links TRBV5-1 to TRBJ1-1; possibly TRBD1 for D (6 bases). The CDR3 bases are TGCGCCAGCAGCTTGGCGGGGGCTGGGGCTTTCTTT. The encoded protein is CASSLAGAGAFF. The full variable domain, with the rest looked up from reference TRBV5-1 and TRBJ1-1, is KAGVTQTPRYLIKTRGQQVTLSCSPISGHRSVSWYQQTPGQGLQFLFEYFSETQRNKGNFPGRFSGRQFSNSRSEMNVSTLELGDSALYLCASSLAGAGAFFGQGTRLTVV.